This passage covers 27 T cell receptor beta chains from one sample sequenced in a study of cytomegalovirus exposure and HLA in healthy donors. PCR involved 60 Vbeta and 13 Jbeta primers. Method: immunoSEQ multiplex PCR; TCRdb's copy keeps in-frame clones and lacks some. The sample has under 200,000 clones, approximately 80% seen once. Sequencing was performed on PBMCs. These receptors all come from a male donor in good health and CMV-seropositive.

The chain employs TRBV5-1 and TRBJ1-1; 10 nucleotides line up with TRBD1. CDR3 length: 13 amino acids. Germline trimming cut 7 bases from V and 6 bases from J; bases unmatched to any gene: 6. Looked up from germline, CDR1 is SGHRS and CDR2 is YFSETQ. This CDR3 reads CASGPTGGPEAFF. The CDR3 nucleotides read TGCGCCAGCGGACCGACAGGGGGCCCTGAAGCTTTCTTT.

This clone was detected many times. The chain has TRBV30 and TRBJ1-1, with D possibly TRBD1 on 5 matching bases. The CDR3 runs to 14 residues. Trimming took off 0 bases at V and 1 base at J, with 9 bases between the two ends. Germline V gene lookup returns CDR1 GTSNPN and CDR2 SVGIG (reference sequence). CDR3 protein: CAWSVFGGNTEAFF. The DNA for the CDR3 is TGTGCCTGGAGTGTATTCGGGGGGAACACTGAAGCTTTCTTT.

V is TRBV10-3 and J is TRBJ1-1; 7 bases match TRBD1. The length of the CDR3 is 13 residues. Germline V gene data show CDR1 as ENHRY and CDR2 as SYGVKD. V lost 6 bases to trimming and J lost 4 bases; unmatched junction nucleotides: 5. The CDR3 sequence: CAIRATGITEAFF. CDR3 bases: TGTGCCATCAGAGCGACAGGGATCACTGAAGCTTTCTTT.

This sequence joins TRBV6-1 and TRBJ1-1, with D uncertain. V lost 7 bases and J 4 bases, leaving 19 bases between the germline ends. Germline V gene data show CDR1 as MNHNS and CDR2 as SASEGT. The CDR3 runs 15 residues. CDR3 DNA: TGTGCCAGCACCCCCCTGTGGGCACTGGGCACTGAAGCTTTCTTT. Residues: CASTPLWALGTEAFF.

The DNA of the CDR3 is TGCGCCAGCAGCTTCCCATCAGACAGGGCTAACACTGAAGCTTTCTTT. Encoded protein: CASSFPSDRANTEAFF. V gene TRBV5-1 combines with J gene TRBJ1-1, with 7 bases identical to TRBD1. The germline V gene has CDR1 SGHRS and CDR2 YFSETQ. The CDR3 sequence is 16 residues long. Trimming cost V 2 bases and J 2 bases; bases outside gene matches: 9.

The chain employs TRBV27 and TRBJ1-1, with 7 bases identical to TRBD1. V gave up 5 bases and J gave up 0 bases; unmatched junction bases: 6. Per germline, CDR1 MNHEY and CDR2 SMNVEV (reference sequence). This CDR3 contains 15 residues. The CDR3 region is CASSIRGGLNTEAFF. CDR3 DNA: TGTGCCAGCAGTATAAGAGGGGGCTTGAACACTGAAGCTTTCTTT.

The chain uses TRBV7-8 and TRBJ2-1, with a possible D match to TRBD1 (6 bases). The CDR3 sequence is 17 residues long. Trimming removed 1 base at V and 4 bases at J, with 17 bases between. CDR1 SGHVS and CDR2 FQNEAQ come from the germline V gene. The DNA of the CDR3 is TGTGCCAGCAGCTTAGGGGGGCCGGGACGGCAGTACAATGAGCAGTTCTTC. Its protein product is CASSLGGPGRQYNEQFF.

The rearrangement uses TRBV28 and TRBJ1-3, with a tentative D call TRBD1 (6 bases). CDR1 is MDHEN and CDR2 is SYDVKM in the germline V gene. The CDR3 covers 13 residues. V dropped 6 bases and J dropped 5 bases, with 11 bases sitting between them. The CDR3 loop reads CASSYRARNTIYF. The CDR3 DNA is TGTGCCAGCAGCTACAGGGCTAGAAACACCATATATTTT.

This clone was seen once. The rearrangement links TRBV9 to TRBJ2-7, with TRBD2 matching 9 bases. Germline CDR1 is SGDLS and CDR2 is YYNGEE. The CDR3 is 15 amino acids. The trim removed 0 bases at V and 1 base at J, leaving 2 bases unmatched. The CDR3 loop reads CASSVGLAASYEQYF. CDR3 nucleotide sequence: TGTGCCAGCAGCGTAGGACTAGCGGCTTCCTACGAGCAGTACTTC.

V usage is TRBV15 and J usage is TRBJ1-4, with TRBD1 identical over 8 bases. Trimming took 4 bases from V and 8 from J; bases not matched to a gene: 12. CDR1 is LNHNV, CDR2 YYDKDF, per germline (reference sequence). The CDR3 loop spans 16 amino acids. The CDR3 reads CATSTLATGVSEKLFF. For the CDR3, the DNA is TGTGCCACCAGCACCTTGGCGACAGGGGTGAGCGAAAAACTGTTTTTT.

This clone has just one count. The conserved phenylalanine or tryptophan is not found at the CDR3 terminus, so this likely reflects a read error. The DNA is left out, because the CDR3 cannot be placed on it with certainty; the CDR3 is given as TCRdb lists it. The chain carries TRBV5-8 and TRBJ1-6. CDR1 and CDR2 from the germline V gene are SGHTS and YDEGEE. A total of 12 residues make up the CDR3, ends included. The CDR3: CASSLRVGGPGL.

This sequence joins TRBV6-5 and TRBJ2-7; the D gene is possibly TRBD1 (6 bases). This CDR3 is built from 13 residues. V was trimmed by 4 bases and J by 0 bases, leaving 7 bases between them. The germline gives CDR1 MNHEY, CDR2 SVGAGI. The CDR3 bases are TGTGCCAGCAGTTCGGACAGCTCCTACGAGCAGTACTTC. It encodes CASSSDSSYEQYF.

The chain couples TRBV7-2 to TRBJ2-7; the D gene is possibly TRBD2 (6 bases). Germline V lookup: CDR1 SGHTA, CDR2 FQGNSA. Deletions cut 6 bases from V and 10 bases from J, with 19 bases between. The CDR3 loop spans 13 amino acids. The CDR3 loop is CASSPLSDGRQYF. The DNA of the CDR3 is TGTGCCAGCAGTCCCCTTTCGGACGGGAGACAGTACTTC.

V gene TRBV27 combines with J gene TRBJ2-7, with D possibly TRBD1 on 6 matching bases. Germline CDR1 is MNHEY and CDR2 is SMNVEV (reference sequence). The germline V and J ends were trimmed by 6 bases and 0 bases, with 18 bases remaining between them. This CDR3 spans 16 amino acids. CDR3 bases: TGTGCCAGCAGAGGTGGGTTGGGGGCCCGCTCCTACGAGCAGTACTTC. Residues: CASRGGLGARSYEQYF.

J is TRBJ2-3 and V is TRBV7-6, with a possible D match to TRBD1 (6 bases). This CDR3 is 17 amino acids long. Trimming took off 3 bases at V and 5 bases at J, with 21 bases between the two ends. The V gene's germline CDR1 is SGHVS and CDR2 FNYEAQ. The CDR3 region has the DNA TGTGCCAGCAGCTTTCTAGGACAGTTGACAGTTGTAGATACGCAGTATTTT. Translating it yields CASSFLGQLTVVDTQYF.

The J gene is TRBJ2-2, the V gene TRBV5-8; tentatively, D is TRBD1 (5 bases). Germline V gene data show CDR1 as SGHTS and CDR2 as YDEGEE. V was shortened by 2 bases and J by 4 bases, with 9 bases between the two germline ends. The CDR3 runs to 14 residues. CDR3 in amino acids: CASSLGQATGELFF. The CDR3 DNA follows: TGTGCCAGCAGCTTAGGACAAGCCACCGGGGAGCTGTTTTTT.

This sequence joins TRBV30 and TRBJ1-2; 8 positions match TRBD1. The CDR3 contains 14 residues. V shed 0 bases and J 4 bases; nucleotides not matched to a gene: 4. Germline V gene sequence: CDR1 GTSNPN, CDR2 SVGIG (reference sequence). The chain's CDR3 is CAWSVDRGAYGYTF. The DNA for the CDR3 is TGTGCCTGGAGTGTAGACAGGGGAGCCTATGGCTACACCTTC.

This clone was seen a few times. V is TRBV5-1 and J is TRBJ1-4, with D possibly being TRBD1 (5 bases). Between the trimmed V and J ends, which lost 2 bases and 0 bases, there was a span of 11 bases. This CDR3 contains 16 residues. Germline CDR1 reads SGHRS; CDR2 reads YFSETQ. The CDR3 nucleotides read TGCGCCAGCAGCTTATTGACGGGGGCAACTAATGAAAAACTGTTTTTT. Amino acids: CASSLLTGATNEKLFF.

The chain is built from TRBV30 and TRBJ1-3, with 9 bases that match TRBD1. Trimming at V came to 0 bases and at J to 4 bases, leaving 7 bases not matched to a gene. Germline assignment: CDR1 GTSNPN and CDR2 SVGIG (reference sequence). This CDR3 comprises 16 residues. In DNA form, the CDR3 reads TGTGCCTGGAGTGTAGAAGGACAGGGGTGGGGAAACACCATATATTTT. This sequence encodes CAWSVEGQGWGNTIYF.

The chain has TRBV6-6 and TRBJ2-7, with a weak D call TRBD2 (6 bases). CDR3 length: 14 residues. CDR1 MNHNY and CDR2 SVGAGI come from the germline V gene (reference sequence). V gave up 8 bases and J gave up 2 bases, with 16 bases separating them. Written as DNA, the CDR3 is TGTGCCAGCGTCGTCGGGGGAACCCCCTACGAGCAGTACTTC. It encodes CASVVGGTPYEQYF.

This chain links TRBV27 with TRBJ1-5; D remains unclear. Germline loops: CDR1 MNHEY, CDR2 SMNVEV (reference sequence). Between the trimmed V and J ends, which lost 8 bases and 0 bases, there was a span of 11 bases. This CDR3 comprises 14 residues. As DNA, the CDR3 is TGTGCCAGCCTGAGACAAGCTAGCAATCAGCCCCAGCATTTT. This codes for CASLRQASNQPQHF.

The chain combines TRBV18 with TRBJ1-2; perhaps TRBD1 as D (5 bases). Germline CDR1 and CDR2: KGHSH and LQKENI. This CDR3 comprises 17 residues. The germline V and J ends were trimmed by 3 bases and 3 bases, with 20 bases remaining between them. The DNA for the CDR3 is TGTGCCAGCTCACCGAAAGGCCGGGGAGGGACTGACTATGGCTACACCTTC. It specifies CASSPKGRGGTDYGYTF.

The chain's CDR3 is CASSQVGGLTYEQYF. The DNA of the CDR3 is TGCGCCAGCAGCCAAGTTGGAGGGCTGACCTACGAGCAGTACTTC. The V call is TRBV4-3, the J call TRBJ2-7; D perhaps matches TRBD2 (6 bases). Trimming removed 1 base from V and 2 bases from J, with 12 bases in between. CDR3 size: 15 residues. Germline V gene lookup returns CDR1 LGHNA and CDR2 YSLEER.

The chain carries TRBV30 and TRBJ2-5; D perhaps matches TRBD1 (6 bases). CDR1 is GTSNPN and CDR2 is SVGIG in the germline V gene (reference sequence). V lost 5 bases and J 1 base, leaving 11 bases between the germline ends. CDR3 length: 13 residues. Here the CDR3 reads CAWAQGIQETQYF. As DNA, the CDR3 is TGTGCCTGGGCCCAGGGGATCCAAGAGACCCAGTACTTC.

This clone was observed a single time. The genes are TRBV9 and TRBJ2-7; no definite D call. Germline V gives CDR1 SGDLS, CDR2 YYNGEE. The CDR3 length is 16 residues. V lost 4 bases and J lost 6, with 23 bases in between. CDR3 protein: CASSPGFSNPYFEQYF. CDR3 coding DNA: TGTGCCAGCAGCCCCGGGTTCTCAAACCCTTACTTCGAGCAGTACTTC.

Turning to this clone: The junction and the germline gene differ at one end; a read error may be behind it. This chain connects TRBV6-5 to TRBJ2-6; D is possibly TRBD2 (6 bases). The CDR3 is 15 residues long. Germline loops: CDR1 MNHEY, CDR2 SVGAGI. This chain's CDR3 is CASSGGLTGANGLTF. CDR3 coding DNA: TGTGCCAGCAGCGGGGGTTTGACTGGGGCCAACGGCCTGACTTTC.

This clone appeared a single time. J is TRBJ2-3 and V is TRBV5-1; TRBD1 might be the D (5 bases). The V end was cut by 2 bases, the J end by 0 bases, with 13 bases between. This CDR3 comprises 16 residues. CDR1 is SGHRS, CDR2 YFSETQ, per germline. The CDR3 loop is CASSLTGSTSTDTQYF. The CDR3 nucleotides are TGCGCCAGCAGCTTAACAGGTTCCACTAGCACAGATACGCAGTATTTT.